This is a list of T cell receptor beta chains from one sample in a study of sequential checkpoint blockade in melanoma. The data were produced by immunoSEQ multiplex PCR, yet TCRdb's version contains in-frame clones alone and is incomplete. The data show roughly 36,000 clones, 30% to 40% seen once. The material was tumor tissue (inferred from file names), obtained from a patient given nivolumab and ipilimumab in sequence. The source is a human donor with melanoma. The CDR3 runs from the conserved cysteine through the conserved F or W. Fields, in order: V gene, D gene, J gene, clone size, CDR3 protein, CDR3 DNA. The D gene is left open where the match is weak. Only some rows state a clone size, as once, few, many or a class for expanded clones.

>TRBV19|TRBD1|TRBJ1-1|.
CASRAGGTGGALNTEAFF
TGTGCCAGTAGGGCCGGTGGGACAGGGGGCGCGTTAAACACTGAAGCTTTCTTT
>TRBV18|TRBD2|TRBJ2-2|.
CASSPGLAPNTGELFF
TGTGCCAGCTCACCGGGACTAGCGCCGAACACCGGGGAGCTGTTTTTT
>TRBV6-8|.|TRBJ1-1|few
CASSYSGRKSPTEAFF
TGTGCCAGCAGTTACTCGGGACGTAAGTCACCCACTGAAGCTTTCTTT
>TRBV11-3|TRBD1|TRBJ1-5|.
CASSFGQGGYGNQPQHF
TGTGCCAGCAGCTTTGGACAGGGAGGATATGGCAATCAGCCCCAGCATTTT
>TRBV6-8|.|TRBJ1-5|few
CASSSTLDRKNQPQHF
TGTGCCAGCAGTTCCACCCTAGACAGGAAAAATCAGCCCCAGCATTTT
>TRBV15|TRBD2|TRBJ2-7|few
CATSRRATSGDEQYF
TGTGCCACCAGCAGGAGGGCTACTAGCGGGGACGAGCAGTACTTC
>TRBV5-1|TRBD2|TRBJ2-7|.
CASSFGLAGGYSYEQYF
TGCGCCAGCAGCTTCGGACTAGCGGGAGGGTACTCCTACGAGCAGTACTTC
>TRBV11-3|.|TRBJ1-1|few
CASSLDSESTEAFF
TGTGCCAGCAGCTTAGATAGTGAGAGCACTGAAGCTTTCTTT
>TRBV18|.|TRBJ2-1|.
CASSPRLGTYNEQFF
TGTGCCAGCTCACCTCGACTAGGAACATACAATGAGCAGTTCTTC
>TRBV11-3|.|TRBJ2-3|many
CASSPLLTSTDTQYF
TGTGCCAGCAGCCCCCTCCTGACTAGCACAGATACGCAGTATTTT
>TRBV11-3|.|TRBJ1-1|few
CASSLDRREGRWTEAFF
TGTGCCAGCAGCTTAGATCGGAGGGAGGGGCGGTGGACTGAAGCTTTCTTT
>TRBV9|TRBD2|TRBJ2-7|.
CASSVGSWLAGPTEQYF
TGTGCCAGCAGCGTAGGCTCATGGCTAGCGGGACCTACTGAGCAGTACTTC
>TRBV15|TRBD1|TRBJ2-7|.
CATSRDDRESYEQYF
TGTGCCACCAGCAGAGATGACAGGGAAAGCTACGAGCAGTACTTC
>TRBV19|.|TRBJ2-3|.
CAVGGGVTDTQYF
TGTGCGGTGGGGGGAGGAGTGACAGATACGCAGTATTTT
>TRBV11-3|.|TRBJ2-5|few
CASSFGDRTQGTQYF
TGTGCCAGCAGCTTCGGAGACAGAACACAAGGGACCCAGTACTTC
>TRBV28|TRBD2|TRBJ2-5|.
CASSGSTSGGETQYF
TGTGCCAGCAGTGGGTCCACTAGCGGGGGGGAGACCCAGTACTTC
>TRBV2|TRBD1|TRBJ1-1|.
CASSEAWDRAITMNTEAFF
TGTGCCAGCAGTGAAGCCTGGGACAGGGCTATCACTATGAACACTGAAGCTTTCTTT
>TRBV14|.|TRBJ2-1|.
CASSQYLTSNEQFF
TGTGCCAGCAGCCAATACCTAACGTCCAATGAGCAGTTCTTC
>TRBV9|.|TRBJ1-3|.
CASSEAPVDGNTIYF
TGTGCCAGCAGCGAGGCACCCGTTGATGGAAACACCATATATTTT
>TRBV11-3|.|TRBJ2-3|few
CASSLRRGTDTQYF
TGTGCCAGCAGCTTAAGGAGAGGGACAGATACGCAGTATTTT
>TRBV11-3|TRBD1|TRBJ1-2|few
CASSLQGQPISYGYTF
TGTGCCAGCAGCTTACAGGGACAGCCGATTTCCTATGGCTACACCTTC
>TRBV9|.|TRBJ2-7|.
CASSVEGEMGASREQYF
TGTGCCAGCAGCGTAGAAGGAGAGATGGGCGCCAGCCGCGAGCAGTACTTC
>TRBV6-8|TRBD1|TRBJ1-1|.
CASSFGQGLTEAFF
TGTGCCAGCAGTTTCGGACAGGGCCTCACTGAAGCTTTCTTT
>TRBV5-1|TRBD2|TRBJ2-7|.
CASSPLAGGREQYF
TGCGCCAGCAGCCCCCTAGCGGGAGGTCGGGAGCAGTACTTC
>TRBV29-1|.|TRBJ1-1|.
CSVVRTEMNTEAFF
TGCAGCGTTGTGCGGACAGAAATGAACACTGAAGCTTTCTTT
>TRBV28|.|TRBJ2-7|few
CASRVGGSSYEQYF
TGTGCCAGCAGGGTAGGGGGAAGCTCCTACGAGCAGTACTTC
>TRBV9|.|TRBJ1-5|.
CASSVGISNQPQHF
TGTGCCAGCAGCGTAGGGATTAGCAATCAGCCCCAGCATTTT
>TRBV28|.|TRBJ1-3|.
CASKQSSGNTIYF
TGTGCCAGCAAACAAAGCTCTGGAAACACCATATATTTT
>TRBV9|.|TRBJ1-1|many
CASSVGGDGTEAFF
TGTGCCAGCAGCGTAGGAGGGGATGGCACTGAAGCTTTCTTT
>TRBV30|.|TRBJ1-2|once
CAWSQGYGYTF
TGTGCCTGGAGTCAGGGGTATGGCTACACCTTC
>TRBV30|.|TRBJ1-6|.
CAAGLNNSPLHF
TGTGCGGCCGGACTGAATAATTCACCCCTCCACTTT
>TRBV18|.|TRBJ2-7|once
CASSPGSIGAYEQYF
TGTGCCAGCTCACCAGGGTCCATAGGGGCCTACGAGCAGTACTTC
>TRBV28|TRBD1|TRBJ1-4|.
CASSLSGQGREKLFF
TGTGCCAGCAGTTTAAGTGGACAGGGCCGGGAAAAACTGTTTTTT
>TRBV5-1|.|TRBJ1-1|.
CASSPSWGLTEAFF
TGCGCCAGCAGCCCTTCGTGGGGCCTCACTGAAGCTTTCTTT
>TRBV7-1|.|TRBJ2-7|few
CASSLIEGSEQYF
TGTGCCAGCAGCTTAATAGAGGGGTCCGAGCAGTACTTC
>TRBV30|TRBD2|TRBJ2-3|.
CAWNYGRVDTQYF
TGTGCCTGGAACTACGGGAGGGTAGATACGCAGTATTTT
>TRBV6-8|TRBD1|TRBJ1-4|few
CASSNRQGQEKLFF
TGTGCCAGCAGTAACCGACAGGGGCAGGAAAAACTGTTTTTT
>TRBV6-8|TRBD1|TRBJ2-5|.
CASSYSGTGGTETQYF
TGTGCCAGCAGTTACTCAGGGACAGGGGGGACAGAGACCCAGTACTTC
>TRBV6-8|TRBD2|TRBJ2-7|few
CASNPSGALTYEQYF
TGTGCCAGCAACCCGAGCGGGGCTCTCACCTACGAGCAGTACTTC
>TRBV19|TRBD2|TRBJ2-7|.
CASSMRIPLAGADEQYF
TGTGCCAGTAGTATGCGAATTCCCCTAGCGGGAGCCGACGAGCAGTACTTC
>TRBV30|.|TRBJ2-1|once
CAWSVLGTDRQFF
TGTGCCTGGAGTGTACTAGGGACCGACCGGCAGTTCTTC
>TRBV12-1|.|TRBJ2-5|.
CASSLSRGGEETQYF
TGTGCCAGCAGCTTATCGCGGGGGGGGGAAGAGACCCAGTACTTC
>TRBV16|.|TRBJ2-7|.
CASSQDRYEQYF
TGTGCCAGCAGCCAGGACAGATACGAGCAGTACTTC
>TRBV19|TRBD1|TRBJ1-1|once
CASSDRAGTEAFF
TGTGCCAGTAGCGACAGGGCAGGTACTGAAGCTTTCTTT
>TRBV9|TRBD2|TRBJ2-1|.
CASSERSGLAGILSYNEQFF
TGTGCCAGCAGCGAGCGGAGCGGGCTAGCGGGGATCCTCTCCTACAATGAGCAGTTCTTC
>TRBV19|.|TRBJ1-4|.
CASSPVGGWEKLFF
TGTGCCAGTAGTCCCGTTGGAGGCTGGGAAAAACTGTTTTTT
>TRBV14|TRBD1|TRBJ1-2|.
CASSRPGQENYTF
TGTGCCAGCAGCCGCCCGGGACAGGAAAACTACACCTTC
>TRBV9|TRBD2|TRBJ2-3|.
CASSLGAGAPTDTQYF
TGTGCCAGCAGCCTGGGAGCGGGGGCCCCCACAGATACGCAGTATTTT
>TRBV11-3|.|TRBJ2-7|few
CASSLDYLDSNEQYF
TGTGCCAGCAGCTTAGACTATCTGGACAGTAACGAGCAGTACTTC
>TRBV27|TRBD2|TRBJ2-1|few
CASSSPTSGGAGEQFF
TGTGCCAGCAGTTCTCCGACTAGCGGGGGGGCGGGTGAGCAGTTCTTC
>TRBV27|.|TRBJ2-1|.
CASSMGRSIELYNEQFF
TGTGCCAGCAGCATGGGACGATCCATCGAATTATACAATGAGCAGTTCTTC
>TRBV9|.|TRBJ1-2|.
CASSGSPGANYGYTF
TGTGCCAGCAGCGGATCGCCGGGCGCTAACTATGGCTACACCTTC
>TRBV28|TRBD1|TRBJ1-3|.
CASGTQGAPGNTIYF
TGTGCCAGCGGAACACAGGGGGCGCCGGGAAACACCATATATTTT
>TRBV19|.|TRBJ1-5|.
CASSGPQGGDQPQHF
TGTGCCAGTAGTGGCCCACAGGGAGGGGATCAGCCCCAGCATTTT
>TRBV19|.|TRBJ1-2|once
CATTHRDSGYTF
TGTGCCACTACCCACAGGGATAGTGGCTACACCTTC
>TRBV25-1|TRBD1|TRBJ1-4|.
CASSETGVEKLFF
TGTGCCAGCAGTGAGACAGGGGTTGAAAAACTGTTTTTT
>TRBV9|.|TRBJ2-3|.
CASTLEGDTQYF
TGTGCCAGCACCCTGGAGGGGGATACGCAGTATTTT
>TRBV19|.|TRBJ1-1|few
CASRLVGRNTEAFF
TGTGCCAGTAGATTAGTGGGAAGAAACACTGAAGCTTTCTTT
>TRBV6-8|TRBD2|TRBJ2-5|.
CASSYWSGIQETQYF
TGTGCCAGCAGTTACTGGAGCGGGATCCAAGAGACCCAGTACTTC
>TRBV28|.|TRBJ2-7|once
CASSTPPRGEQYF
TGTGCCAGCAGTACCCCTCCTAGGGGGGAGCAGTACTTC